The 18 T cell receptor beta chains below were found in one sample sequenced in a study of cytomegalovirus exposure and HLA in healthy donors (dated by TCRdb to the late 2010s). Preparation of the library involved the immunoSEQ multiplex PCR assay. The multiplex PCR relied on a mix of 60 forward primers for TCR Vbeta segments and 13 reverse primers for TCR Jbeta segments. The immuneACCESS repertoire file appears here via TCRdb, limited to in-frame rearrangements. These files lack a portion of the clones; in checked studies, under half of the deficit traces to unresolved V genes, and the cause of the others is not known. This sample holds 120,000 or so clones; more than 75% were observed only once. The ten top clones hold about 1.8% of the sample. The sequenced sample was PBMCs. The receptors stem from a man between 18 and 35 years old in good health and CMV-seronegative.

The rearrangement uses TRBV9 and TRBJ2-3, with D perhaps matching TRBD2 (6 bases). The CDR3 is 13 residues long. Trimming removed 9 bases from V and 2 bases from J, with 13 bases in between. CDR1 and CDR2 (germline): SGDLS, YYNGEE. CDR3 nucleotide sequence: TGTGCCACCGCCGGCGGGGACACAGATACGCAGTATTTT. It encodes CATAGGDTDTQYF.

The V call is TRBV29-1, the J call TRBJ2-7; 9 bases fit TRBD2. Unmatched junction bases numbered 6, after V lost 1 base and J lost 2 bases. This CDR3 is built from 15 residues. The germline V gene has CDR1 SQVTM and CDR2 ANQGSEA. This chain's CDR3 is CSVEGVAGATYEQYF. CDR3 nucleotide sequence: TGCAGCGTTGAAGGGGTAGCGGGGGCCACCTACGAGCAGTACTTC.

This chain connects TRBV19 to TRBJ2-1; weak D call: TRBD2 (5 bases). The V end lost 7 bases, the J end lost 0 bases, and 13 bases lay between the germline ends. Germline assignment: CDR1 LNHDA and CDR2 SQIVND (reference sequence). The CDR3 runs to 15 residues. The CDR3 DNA reads as TGTGCCAGTAACGTGGATGGGAGCTCCTACAATGAGCAGTTCTTC. Amino acid sequence: CASNVDGSSYNEQFF.

This chain uses TRBV5-1 with TRBJ1-5, with 8 bases matching TRBD1. The J segment lost 3 bases and the V segment lost 4 bases, leaving 6 bases of the junction unmatched. The CDR3 consists of 15 residues. Germline CDR1 and CDR2: SGHRS and YFSETQ. CDR3 DNA sequence: TGCGCCAGCAGCGTCGACAGGGGCCCCAATCAGCCCCAGCATTTT. Its protein is CASSVDRGPNQPQHF.

The chain joins TRBV5-6 to TRBJ2-5; 13 bases line up with TRBD2. The V segment lost 4 bases and the J segment 2 bases; nucleotides outside the gene matches: 2. The CDR3 consists of 15 residues. CDR1 and CDR2 from the germline V gene are SGHDT and YYEEEE. This CDR3 reads CASSRTSGGQETQYF. The CDR3 DNA reads as TGTGCCAGCAGCCGGACTAGCGGGGGTCAAGAGACCCAGTACTTC.

The chain couples TRBV7-9 to TRBJ2-3; perhaps TRBD1 as D (6 bases). The CDR3 has 15 amino acids. Germline CDR1 reads SEHNR; CDR2 reads FQNEAQ (reference sequence). V shed 3 bases and J shed 0 bases, with 10 bases lying between them. The CDR3 DNA follows: TGTGCCAGCAGCTTCGAGGGGGAAAGCACAGATACGCAGTATTTT. It encodes CASSFEGESTDTQYF.

V is TRBV29-1 and J is TRBJ1-1, with a tentative D call TRBD1 (5 bases). CDR3 size: 12 residues. Trimming removed 6 bases from V and 10 bases from J, with 18 bases in between. CDR1 is SQVTM, CDR2 ANQGSEA, per germline. The CDR3 DNA is TGCAGCGTGGTGGACAACAACGGCGCAGCTTTCTTT. Protein sequence: CSVVDNNGAAFF.

The chain combines TRBV6-4 with TRBJ2-2; TRBD1 matches at 7 bases. In germline, CDR1 is MRHNA, CDR2 SNTAGT. Trimming took 7 bases from V and 3 from J; bases not matched to a gene: 5. The length of the CDR3 is 14 residues. Here the CDR3 reads CASKRTGDTGELFF. The CDR3 nucleotides are TGTGCCAGCAAGAGAACAGGGGACACCGGGGAGCTGTTTTTT.

The chain is built from TRBV6-6 and TRBJ2-7, with D unclear. The CDR3 length is 16 residues. CDR1 MNHNY and CDR2 SVGAGI come from the germline V gene (reference sequence). The germline V and J ends were trimmed by 4 bases and 2 bases, with 18 bases remaining between them. The CDR3 sequence: CASSSMPPSQTYEQYF. CDR3 sequence (DNA): TGTGCCAGCAGTTCAATGCCGCCATCACAAACCTACGAGCAGTACTTC.

The CDR3 coding sequence is TGTGCCAGCAGCGATACAGGGGACACCGGGGAGCTGTTTTTT. Its translation: CASSDTGDTGELFF. The rearrangement uses TRBV9 and TRBJ2-2; the match to TRBD1 covers 7 bases. The V segment lost 3 bases and the J segment 3 bases; nucleotides outside the gene matches: 2. The germline V gene encodes CDR1 SGDLS and CDR2 YYNGEE. This CDR3 contains 14 residues.

The chain employs TRBV19 and TRBJ2-2; perhaps TRBD1 as D (6 bases). This CDR3 contains 16 residues. Germline V gene data show CDR1 as LNHDA and CDR2 as SQIVND (reference sequence). V lost 4 bases, J lost 0 bases, and 12 bases lay in between. The CDR3 reads CASSTSGTPNTGELFF. The CDR3, as DNA: TGTGCCAGTAGTACGTCCGGGACACCGAACACCGGGGAGCTGTTTTTT.

This chain connects TRBV9 to TRBJ1-6; 7 bases match TRBD1. Germline-derived CDR1 and CDR2 are SGDLS and YYNGEE. The V and J ends lost 4 bases and 9 bases, in that order; junction bases with no gene match: 10. The CDR3 has 15 amino acids. CDR3: CASSPPPGGGSPLHF. CDR3 coding DNA: TGTGCCAGCAGCCCCCCCCCAGGGGGAGGTTCACCCCTCCACTTT. Full variable domain (missing parts from reference TRBV9 and TRBJ1-6): DSGVTQTPKHLITATGQRVTLRCSPRSGDLSVYWYQQSLDQGLQFLIQYYNGEERAKGNILERFSAQQFPDLHSELNLSSLELGDSALYFCASSPPPGGGSPLHFGNGTRLTVT.

The chain carries TRBV10-1 and TRBJ2-1; 11 nucleotides agree with TRBD2. The CDR3 covers 21 residues. The J segment lost 0 bases and the V segment lost 7 bases, leaving 20 bases of the junction unmatched. Germline values: CDR1 WNHNN, CDR2 SYGVQD (reference sequence). CDR3 nucleotide sequence: TGCGCCAGCACGGGGGACAGGGCTAGCGGGGGGCCCTATAGCTCCTACAATGAGCAGTTCTTC. The encoded protein is CASTGDRASGGPYSSYNEQFF.

V usage is TRBV7-9 and J usage is TRBJ2-3, with 9 nucleotides matching TRBD2. J lost 4 bases, V lost 7 bases, and 18 bases had no gene match. The V gene's germline CDR1 is SEHNR and CDR2 FQNEAQ (reference sequence). This CDR3 spans 18 amino acids. The CDR3 reads CASIMSGGPQISADTQYF. The CDR3 DNA reads as TGTGCCAGCATTATGAGCGGGGGGCCTCAAATTTCCGCAGATACGCAGTATTTT.

As for this clone: Mismatch with germline at one junction end may stem from a read error. The V call is TRBV7-9, the J call TRBJ1-1; D unresolved. There are 12 residues in the CDR3. Germline V lookup: CDR1 SEHNR, CDR2 FQNEAQ (reference sequence). CDR3 loop: CSSSSRLTEAFF. DNA of the CDR3: TGTTCCAGCAGCTCCAGGTTGACGGAAGCTTTCTTT.

V usage is TRBV7-9 and J usage is TRBJ2-1, with D unresolved. The CDR3 loop spans 11 amino acids. Trimming took off 5 bases at V and 6 bases at J, with 5 bases between the two ends. Germline V CDR1 and CDR2: SEHNR, FQNEAQ (reference sequence). In nucleotides, the CDR3 is TGTGCCAGCAGCATTAGCAATGAGCAGTTCTTC. Translated: CASSISNEQFF. Based on the CDR3 plus reference TRBV7-9 and TRBJ2-1, the full variable domain is DTGVSQNPRHKITKRGQNVTFRCDPISEHNRLYWYRQTLGQGPEFLTYFQNEAQLEKSRLLSDRFSAERPKGSFSTLEIQRTEQGDSAMYLCASSISNEQFFGPGTRLTVL.

V gene TRBV10-3 combines with J gene TRBJ1-1; 11 bases are shared with TRBD1. V trimming: 10 bases; J trimming: 6 bases; junction bases outside the gene matches: 13. The germline gives CDR1 ENHRY, CDR2 SYGVKD. The CDR3 runs to 15 residues. CDR3 in DNA: TGTGCCACGGGGACAGGGGGTTCTGGGGATCCTGAAGCTTTCTTT. It specifies CATGTGGSGDPEAFF.

V gene TRBV5-6 combines with J gene TRBJ1-4; no firm D call. Looked up from germline, CDR1 is SGHDT and CDR2 is YYEEEE. This CDR3 spans 15 amino acids. V dropped 1 base and J dropped 1 base, with 8 bases sitting between them. CDR3 loop: CASSLYGGTNEKLFF. CDR3 in DNA: TGTGCCAGCAGCTTGTACGGCGGAACTAATGAAAAACTGTTTTTT. The entire variable domain, with the rest obtained from reference TRBV5-6 and TRBJ1-4, is as follows: DAGVTQSPTHLIKTRGQQVTLRCSPKSGHDTVSWYQQALGQGPQFIFQYYEEEERQRGNFPDRFSGHQFPNYSSELNVNALLLGDSALYLCASSLYGGTNEKLFFGSGTQLSVL.